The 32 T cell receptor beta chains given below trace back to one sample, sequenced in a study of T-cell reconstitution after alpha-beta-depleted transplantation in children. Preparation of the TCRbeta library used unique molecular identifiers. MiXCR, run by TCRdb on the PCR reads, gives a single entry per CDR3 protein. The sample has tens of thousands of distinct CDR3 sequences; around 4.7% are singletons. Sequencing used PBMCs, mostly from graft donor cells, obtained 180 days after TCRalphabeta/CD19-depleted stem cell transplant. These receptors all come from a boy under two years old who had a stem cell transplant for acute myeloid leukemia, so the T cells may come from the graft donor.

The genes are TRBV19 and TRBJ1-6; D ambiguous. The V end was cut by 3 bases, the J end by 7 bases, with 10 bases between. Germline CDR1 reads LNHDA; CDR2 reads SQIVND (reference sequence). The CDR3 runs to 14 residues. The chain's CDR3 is CASSMVQPNSPLHF. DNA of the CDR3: TGTGCCAGTAGTATGGTACAGCCCAATTCACCCCTCCACTTT.

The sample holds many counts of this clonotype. DNA of the CDR3: TGTGCCAGCAGCCTCTTGACAGGGTTGATTGGGGATACGCAGTATTTT. Translation gives CASSLLTGLIGDTQYF. The chain has TRBV7-2 and TRBJ2-3, with 7 bases identical to TRBD1. The length of the CDR3 is 16 residues. V shed 5 bases, J shed 6 bases, and the junction held 14 bases outside the gene matches. Germline assignment: CDR1 SGHTA and CDR2 FQGNSA.

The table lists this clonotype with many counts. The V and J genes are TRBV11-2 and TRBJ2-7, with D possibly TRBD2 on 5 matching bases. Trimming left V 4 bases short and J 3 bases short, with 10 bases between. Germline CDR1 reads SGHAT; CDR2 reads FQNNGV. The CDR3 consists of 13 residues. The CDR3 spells CASSWESYYEQYV. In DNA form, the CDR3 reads TGTGCCAGCAGCTGGGAGTCTTACTACGAGCAGTACGTC.

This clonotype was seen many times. This CDR3 is CASSHPGTSGGVTRSYNEQFF. For the CDR3, the DNA is TGTGCCAGCAGCCACCCTGGGACTAGCGGGGGAGTTACTCGCTCCTACAATGAGCAGTTCTTC. The V call is TRBV7-8, the J call TRBJ2-1, with 14 bases identical to TRBD2. With 5 bases clipped from V and 0 bases from J, the junction kept 15 bases outside the gene matches. CDR3 size: 21 residues. Germline V gives CDR1 SGHVS, CDR2 FQNEAQ.

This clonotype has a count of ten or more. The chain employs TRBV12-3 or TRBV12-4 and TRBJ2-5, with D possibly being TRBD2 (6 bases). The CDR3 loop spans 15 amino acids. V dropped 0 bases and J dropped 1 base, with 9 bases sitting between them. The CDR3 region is CASSLAGGTQETQYF. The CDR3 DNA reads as TGTGCCAGCAGTTTAGCGGGGGGTACCCAAGAGACCCAGTACTTC.

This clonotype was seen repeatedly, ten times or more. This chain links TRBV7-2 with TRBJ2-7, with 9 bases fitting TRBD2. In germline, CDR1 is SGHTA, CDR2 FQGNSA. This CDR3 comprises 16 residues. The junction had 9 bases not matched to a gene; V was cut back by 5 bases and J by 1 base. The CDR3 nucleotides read TGTGCCAGCAGCCCTCTTACTAGCGGGTTTTCCTACGAGCAGTACTTC. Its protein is CASSPLTSGFSYEQYF.

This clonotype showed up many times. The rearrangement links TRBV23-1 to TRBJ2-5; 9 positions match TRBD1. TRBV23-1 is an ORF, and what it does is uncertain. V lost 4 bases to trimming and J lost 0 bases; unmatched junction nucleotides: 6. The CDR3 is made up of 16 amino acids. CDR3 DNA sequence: TGCGCCAGCAGTCGTCAGGGACAGGGAAACCAAGAGACCCAGTACTTC. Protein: CASSRQGQGNQETQYF.

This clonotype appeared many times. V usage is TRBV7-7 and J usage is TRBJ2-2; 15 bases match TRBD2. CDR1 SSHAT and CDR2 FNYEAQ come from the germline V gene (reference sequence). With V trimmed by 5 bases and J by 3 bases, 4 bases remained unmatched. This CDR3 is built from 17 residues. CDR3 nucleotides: TGTGCCAGCAGCCCTTGGACTAGCGGGGGGGACACCGGGGAGCTGTTTTTT. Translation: CASSPWTSGGDTGELFF.

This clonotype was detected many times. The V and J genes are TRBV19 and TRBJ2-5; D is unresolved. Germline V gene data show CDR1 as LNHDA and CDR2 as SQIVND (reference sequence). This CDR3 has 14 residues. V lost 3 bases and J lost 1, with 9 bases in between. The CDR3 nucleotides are TGTGCCAGTAGTATCCCGGATCCCCAAGAGACCCAGTACTTC. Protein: CASSIPDPQETQYF.

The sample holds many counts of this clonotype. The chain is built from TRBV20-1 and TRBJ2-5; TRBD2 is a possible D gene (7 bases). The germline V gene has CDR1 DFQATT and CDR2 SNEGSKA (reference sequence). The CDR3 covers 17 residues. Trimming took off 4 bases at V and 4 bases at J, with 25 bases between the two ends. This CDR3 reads CSAMRTSPGGRVETQYF. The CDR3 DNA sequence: TGCAGTGCTATGCGAACCTCCCCGGGGGGCCGGGTAGAGACCCAGTACTTC.

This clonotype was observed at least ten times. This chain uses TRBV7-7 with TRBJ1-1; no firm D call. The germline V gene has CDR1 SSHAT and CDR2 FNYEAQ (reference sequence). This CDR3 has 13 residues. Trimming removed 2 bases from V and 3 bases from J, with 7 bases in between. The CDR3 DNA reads TGTGCCAGCAGCTTAACAGTTGACACTGAAGCTTTCTTT. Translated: CASSLTVDTEAFF.

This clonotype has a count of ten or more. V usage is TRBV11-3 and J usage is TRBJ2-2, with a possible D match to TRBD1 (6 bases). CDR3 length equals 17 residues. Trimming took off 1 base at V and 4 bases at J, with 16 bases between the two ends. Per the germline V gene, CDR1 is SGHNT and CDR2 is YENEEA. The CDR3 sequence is CASSLVTWTALTGELFF. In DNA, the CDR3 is TGTGCCAGCAGCTTAGTTACTTGGACAGCTCTCACCGGGGAGCTGTTTTTT.

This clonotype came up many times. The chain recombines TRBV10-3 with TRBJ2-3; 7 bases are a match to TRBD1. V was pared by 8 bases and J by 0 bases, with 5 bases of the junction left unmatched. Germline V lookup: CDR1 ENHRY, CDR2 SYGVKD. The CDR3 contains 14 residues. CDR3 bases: TGTGCCATCGCCTTGGACAGGAGCACAGATACGCAGTATTTT. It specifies CAIALDRSTDTQYF.

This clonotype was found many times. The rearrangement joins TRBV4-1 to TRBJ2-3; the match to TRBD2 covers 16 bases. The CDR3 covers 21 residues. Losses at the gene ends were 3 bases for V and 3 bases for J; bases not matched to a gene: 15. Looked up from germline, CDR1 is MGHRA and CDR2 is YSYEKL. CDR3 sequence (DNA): TGCGCCAGCAGCCAGGGACCGGGACTAGCGGGGGGGCCGGATGGGACAGATACGCAGTATTTT. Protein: CASSQGPGLAGGPDGTDTQYF.

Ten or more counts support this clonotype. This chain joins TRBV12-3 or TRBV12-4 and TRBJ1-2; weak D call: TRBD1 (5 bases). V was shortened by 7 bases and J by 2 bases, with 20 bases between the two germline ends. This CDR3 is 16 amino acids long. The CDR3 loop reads CASMGPPHGWNYGYTF. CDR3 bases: TGTGCCAGCATGGGGCCTCCCCACGGATGGAACTATGGCTACACCTTC.

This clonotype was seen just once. The CDR3 coding sequence is TGTGCCATGGGCCCCGGGAGCTCCTACGAGCAGTACTTC. It encodes CAMGPGSSYEQYF. V and J are TRBV4-2 and TRBJ2-7; D is possibly TRBD2 (6 bases). The V end was cut by 10 bases, the J end by 0 bases, with 13 bases between. Germline loops: CDR1 LGHNA, CDR2 YNFKEQ. The CDR3 covers 13 residues.

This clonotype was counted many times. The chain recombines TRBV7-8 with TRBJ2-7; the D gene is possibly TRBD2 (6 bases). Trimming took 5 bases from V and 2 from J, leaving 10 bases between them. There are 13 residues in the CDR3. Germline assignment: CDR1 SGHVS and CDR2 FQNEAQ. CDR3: CASSAGRTYEQYV. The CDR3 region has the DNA TGTGCCAGCAGCGCGGGACGGACCTACGAGCAGTACGTC.

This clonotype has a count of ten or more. CDR3 loop: CASSLLNTGELFF. The CDR3 nucleotides read TGTGCCAGCAGCTTGTTAAACACCGGGGAGCTGTTTTTT. This chain connects TRBV5-5 to TRBJ2-2; unclear D gene. This CDR3 has 13 amino acids. Germline V lookup: CDR1 SGHKS, CDR2 YYEKEE (reference sequence). V lost 1 base and J 2 bases, leaving 3 bases between the germline ends.

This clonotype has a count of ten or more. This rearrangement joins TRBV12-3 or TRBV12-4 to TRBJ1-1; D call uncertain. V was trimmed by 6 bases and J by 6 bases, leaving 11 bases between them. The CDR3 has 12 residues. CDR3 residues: CASRPVSSEAFF. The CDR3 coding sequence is TGTGCCAGCAGGCCGGTTAGCTCTGAAGCTTTCTTT.

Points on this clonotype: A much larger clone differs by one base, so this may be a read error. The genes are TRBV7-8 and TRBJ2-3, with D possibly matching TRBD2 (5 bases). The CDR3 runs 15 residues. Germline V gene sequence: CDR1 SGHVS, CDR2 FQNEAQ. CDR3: CAISPRLRVTDTQYF. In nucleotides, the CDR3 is TGTGCCATCAGCCCCCGATTGAGGGTAACAGATACGCAGTATTTT. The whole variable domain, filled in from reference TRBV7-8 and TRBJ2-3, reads GAGVSQSPRYKVAKRGQDVALRCDPISGHVSLFWYQQALGQGPEFLTYFQNEAQLDKSGLPSDRFFAERPEGSVSTLKIQRTQQEDSAVYLCAISPRLRVTDTQYFGPGTRLTVL.

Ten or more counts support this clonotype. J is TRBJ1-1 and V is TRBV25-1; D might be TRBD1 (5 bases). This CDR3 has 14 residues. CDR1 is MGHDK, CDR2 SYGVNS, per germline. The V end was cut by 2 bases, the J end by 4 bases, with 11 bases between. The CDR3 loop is CASSERGGFTEAFF. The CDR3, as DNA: TGTGCCAGCAGTGAACGGGGGGGTTTCACTGAAGCTTTCTTT. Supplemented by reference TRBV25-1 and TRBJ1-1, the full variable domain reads EADIYQTPRYLVIGTGKKITLECSQTMGHDKMYWYQQDPGMELHLIHYSYGVNSTEKGDLSSESTVSRIRTEHFPLTLESARPSHTSQYLCASSERGGFTEAFFGQGTRLTVV.

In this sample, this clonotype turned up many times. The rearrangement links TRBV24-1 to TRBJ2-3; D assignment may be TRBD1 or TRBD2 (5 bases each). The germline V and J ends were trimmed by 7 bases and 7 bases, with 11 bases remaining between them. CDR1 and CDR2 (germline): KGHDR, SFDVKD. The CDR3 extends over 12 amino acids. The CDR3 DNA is TGTGCCACCAGCATGGGACCAAATACGCAGTATTTT. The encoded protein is CATSMGPNTQYF.

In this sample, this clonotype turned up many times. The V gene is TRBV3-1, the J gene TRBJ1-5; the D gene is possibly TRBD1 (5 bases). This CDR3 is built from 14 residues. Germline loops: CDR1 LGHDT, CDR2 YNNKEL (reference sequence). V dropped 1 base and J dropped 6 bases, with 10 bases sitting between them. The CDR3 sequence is CASSQGGDGQPQHF. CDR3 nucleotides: TGTGCCAGCAGCCAAGGAGGGGATGGTCAGCCCCAGCATTTT.

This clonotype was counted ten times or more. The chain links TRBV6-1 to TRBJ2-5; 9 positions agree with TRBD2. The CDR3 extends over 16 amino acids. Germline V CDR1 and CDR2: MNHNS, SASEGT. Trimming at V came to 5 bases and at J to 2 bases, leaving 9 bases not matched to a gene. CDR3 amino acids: CASSPLGGGVQETQYF. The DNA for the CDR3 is TGTGCCAGCAGTCCCTTGGGCGGGGGGGTTCAAGAGACCCAGTACTTC.

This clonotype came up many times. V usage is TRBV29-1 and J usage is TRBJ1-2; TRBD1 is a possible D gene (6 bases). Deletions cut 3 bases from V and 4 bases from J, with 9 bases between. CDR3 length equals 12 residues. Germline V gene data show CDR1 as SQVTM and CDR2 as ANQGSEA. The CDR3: CSVEDSPYGYTF. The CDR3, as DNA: TGCAGCGTTGAGGACAGTCCCTATGGCTACACCTTC.

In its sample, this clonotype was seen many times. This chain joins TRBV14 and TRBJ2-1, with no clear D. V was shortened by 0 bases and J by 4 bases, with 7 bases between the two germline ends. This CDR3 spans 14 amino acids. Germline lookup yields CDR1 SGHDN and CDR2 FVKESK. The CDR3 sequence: CASSQDLGYNEQFF. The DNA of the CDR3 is TGTGCCAGCAGCCAAGATCTAGGGTACAATGAGCAGTTCTTC. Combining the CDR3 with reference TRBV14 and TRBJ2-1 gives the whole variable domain EAGVTQFPSHSVIEKGQTVTLRCDPISGHDNLYWYRRVMGKEIKFLLHFVKESKQDESGMPNNRFLAERTGGTYSTLKVQPAELEDSGVYFCASSQDLGYNEQFFGPGTRLTVL.

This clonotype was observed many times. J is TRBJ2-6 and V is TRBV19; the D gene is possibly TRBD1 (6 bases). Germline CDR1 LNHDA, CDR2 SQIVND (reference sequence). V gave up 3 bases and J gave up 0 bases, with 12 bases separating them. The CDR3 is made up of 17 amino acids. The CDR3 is CASSITGSPSGANVLTF. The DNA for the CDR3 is TGTGCCAGTAGTATTACAGGGAGTCCCTCTGGGGCCAACGTCCTGACTTTC.

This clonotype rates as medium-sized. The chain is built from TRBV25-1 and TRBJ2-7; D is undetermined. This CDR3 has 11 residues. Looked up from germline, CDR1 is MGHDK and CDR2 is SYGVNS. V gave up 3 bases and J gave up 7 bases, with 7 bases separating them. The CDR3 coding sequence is TGTGCCAGCAGTGATGGGATTGAGCAGTACGTC. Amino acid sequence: CASSDGIEQYV.

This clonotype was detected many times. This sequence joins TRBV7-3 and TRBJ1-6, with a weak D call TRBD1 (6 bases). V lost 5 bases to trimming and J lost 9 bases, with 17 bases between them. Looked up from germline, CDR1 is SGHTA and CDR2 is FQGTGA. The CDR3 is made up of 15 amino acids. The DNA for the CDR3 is TGTGCCAGCAGCATTTCAGGGGCAGAGGGTTCACCCCTCCACTTT. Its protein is CASSISGAEGSPLHF.

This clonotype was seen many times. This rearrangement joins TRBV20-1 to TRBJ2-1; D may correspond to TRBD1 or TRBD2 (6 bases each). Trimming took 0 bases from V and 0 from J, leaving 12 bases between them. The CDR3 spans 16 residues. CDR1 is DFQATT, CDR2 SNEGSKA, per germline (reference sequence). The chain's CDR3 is CSARDGGRSSYNEQFF. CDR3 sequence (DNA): TGCAGTGCTAGAGATGGGGGGCGAAGCTCCTACAATGAGCAGTTCTTC.

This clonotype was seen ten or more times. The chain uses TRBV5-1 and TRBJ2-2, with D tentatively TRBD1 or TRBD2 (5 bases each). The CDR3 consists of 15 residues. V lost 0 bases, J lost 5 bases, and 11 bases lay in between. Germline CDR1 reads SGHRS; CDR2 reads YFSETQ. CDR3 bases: TGCGCCAGCAGCTTGGGAAGGGGACGGACCGGGGAGCTGTTTTTT. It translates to CASSLGRGRTGELFF.

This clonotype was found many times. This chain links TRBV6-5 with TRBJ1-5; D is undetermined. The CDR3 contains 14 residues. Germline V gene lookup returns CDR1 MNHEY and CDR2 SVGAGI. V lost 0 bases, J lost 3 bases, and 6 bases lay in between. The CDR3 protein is CASSYSFVNQPQHF. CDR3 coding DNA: TGTGCCAGCAGTTACTCGTTCGTCAATCAGCCCCAGCATTTT.